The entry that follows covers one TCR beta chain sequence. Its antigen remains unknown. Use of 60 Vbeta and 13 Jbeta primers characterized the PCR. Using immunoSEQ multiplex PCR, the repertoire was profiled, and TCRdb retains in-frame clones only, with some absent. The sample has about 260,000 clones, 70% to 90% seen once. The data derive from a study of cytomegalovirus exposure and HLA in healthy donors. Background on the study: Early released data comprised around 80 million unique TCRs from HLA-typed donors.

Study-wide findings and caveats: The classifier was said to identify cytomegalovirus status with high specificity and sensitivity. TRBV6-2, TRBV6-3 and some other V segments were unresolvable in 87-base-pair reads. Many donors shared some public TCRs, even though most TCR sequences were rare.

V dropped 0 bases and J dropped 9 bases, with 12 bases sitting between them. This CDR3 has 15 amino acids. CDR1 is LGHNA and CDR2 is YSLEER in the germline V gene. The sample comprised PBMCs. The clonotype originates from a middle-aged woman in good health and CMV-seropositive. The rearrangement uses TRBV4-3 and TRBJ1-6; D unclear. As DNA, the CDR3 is TGCGCCAGCAGCCAAGATCCAGGTTTAAGTTCACCCCTCCACTTT. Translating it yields CASSQDPGLSSPLHF.